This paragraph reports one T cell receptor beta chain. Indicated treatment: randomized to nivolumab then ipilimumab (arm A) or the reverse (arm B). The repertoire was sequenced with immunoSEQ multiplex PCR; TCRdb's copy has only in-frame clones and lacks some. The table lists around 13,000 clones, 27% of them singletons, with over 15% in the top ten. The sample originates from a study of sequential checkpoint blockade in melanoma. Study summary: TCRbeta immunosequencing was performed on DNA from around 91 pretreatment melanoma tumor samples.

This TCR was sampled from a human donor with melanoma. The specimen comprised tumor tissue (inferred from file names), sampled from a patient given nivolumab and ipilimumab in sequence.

The CDR3 region has the DNA TGCGCCAGCGGGCTCTGGGGGACCATTTATGGCTACACCTTC. It encodes CASGLWGTIYGYTF. The chain has TRBV23-1 and TRBJ1-2; TRBD1 might be the D (5 bases). TRBV23-1 is given ORF status, its function remaining uncertain. V lost 8 bases and J lost 5, with 18 bases in between. The CDR3 has 14 residues.